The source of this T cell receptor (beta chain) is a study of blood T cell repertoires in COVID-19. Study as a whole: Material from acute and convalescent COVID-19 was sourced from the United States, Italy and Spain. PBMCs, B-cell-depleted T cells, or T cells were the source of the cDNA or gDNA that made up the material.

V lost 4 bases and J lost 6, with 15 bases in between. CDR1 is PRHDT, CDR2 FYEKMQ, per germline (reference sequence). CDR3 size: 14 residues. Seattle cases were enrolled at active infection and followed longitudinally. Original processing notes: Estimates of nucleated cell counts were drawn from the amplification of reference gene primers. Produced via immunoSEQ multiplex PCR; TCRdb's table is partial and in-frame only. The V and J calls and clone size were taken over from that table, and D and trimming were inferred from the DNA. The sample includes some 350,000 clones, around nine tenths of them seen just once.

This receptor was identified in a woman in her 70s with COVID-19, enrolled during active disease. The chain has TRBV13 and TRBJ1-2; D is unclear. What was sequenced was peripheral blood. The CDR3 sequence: CASSSLEGEDGYTF. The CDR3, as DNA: TGTGCCAGCAGCTCTTTGGAGGGCGAGGATGGCTACACCTTC.